Listed below are T cell receptor beta chains from one sample, sequenced in a study of T cells in narcolepsy. Data came from immunoSEQ multiplex PCR; TCRdb stores just in-frame clones and leaves some out. Seen here are tens of thousands of clones, approximately 88% observed once, and the top ten hold less than 1.5%. The sample taken for sequencing was CD45RA- memory CD4+ T cells from PBMCs. Source of these receptors: a human donor with narcolepsy. Both conserved end residues are part of each CDR3. D genes are given only for firm matches. Some rows have no size entry. The others give once, few or many, or a class for an expanded clone.

V gene: TRBV4-3
clone size: NA
J gene: TRBJ2-7
D gene: NA
CDR3 DNA: TGCGCCAGCAGCCACTCCATAGGGGGATACGAGCAGTACTTC
CDR3 protein: CASSHSIGGYEQYF

V gene: TRBV6-1
clone size: NA
J gene: TRBJ2-7
D gene: TRBD2
CDR3 DNA: TGTGCCAGCAGGACTCCGGGACTAGCCGTCGAGCAGTACTTC
CDR3 protein: CASRTPGLAVEQYF

V gene: TRBV6-6
clone size: NA
J gene: TRBJ1-6
D gene: TRBD1
CDR3 DNA: TGTGCCAGCAGTTCCACAGGGGTAGAGTCACCCCTCCACTTT
CDR3 protein: CASSSTGVESPLHF

V gene: TRBV27
clone size: NA
J gene: TRBJ1-2
D gene: NA
CDR3 DNA: TGTGCCAGCAGCCTGAACAGGGCCTATGGCTACACCTTC
CDR3 protein: CASSLNRAYGYTF

V gene: TRBV9
clone size: NA
J gene: TRBJ2-3
D gene: TRBD2
CDR3 DNA: TGTGCCAGCAGCGGCGGCGGGGGGGTTGGACCAGATACGCAGTATTTT
CDR3 protein: CASSGGGGVGPDTQYF

V gene: TRBV14
clone size: NA
J gene: TRBJ2-1
D gene: NA
CDR3 DNA: TGTGCCAGCAGCCAATCCCGAGGAGGATACAATGAGCAGTTCTTC
CDR3 protein: CASSQSRGGYNEQFF

V gene: TRBV28
clone size: NA
J gene: TRBJ2-7
D gene: NA
CDR3 DNA: TGTGCCAGCAGTCCACACGAGAGGGTCTACGAGCAGTACTTC
CDR3 protein: CASSPHERVYEQYF

V gene: TRBV6-5
clone size: once
J gene: TRBJ2-5
D gene: TRBD2
CDR3 DNA: TGTGCCAGCCAGCGGGGGGGAGGAGAGACCCAGTACTTC
CDR3 protein: CASQRGGGETQYF

V gene: TRBV5-4
clone size: NA
J gene: TRBJ1-4
D gene: NA
CDR3 DNA: TGTGCCAGCAGCCGCGCGCAGGCGGGAAGCAATGAAAAACTGTTTTTT
CDR3 protein: CASSRAQAGSNEKLFF

V gene: TRBV5-4
clone size: once
J gene: TRBJ2-2
D gene: TRBD2
CDR3 DNA: TGTGCCAGCAGCGCAGGACTAGCGGGAGACACCGGGGAGCTGTTTTTT
CDR3 protein: CASSAGLAGDTGELFF